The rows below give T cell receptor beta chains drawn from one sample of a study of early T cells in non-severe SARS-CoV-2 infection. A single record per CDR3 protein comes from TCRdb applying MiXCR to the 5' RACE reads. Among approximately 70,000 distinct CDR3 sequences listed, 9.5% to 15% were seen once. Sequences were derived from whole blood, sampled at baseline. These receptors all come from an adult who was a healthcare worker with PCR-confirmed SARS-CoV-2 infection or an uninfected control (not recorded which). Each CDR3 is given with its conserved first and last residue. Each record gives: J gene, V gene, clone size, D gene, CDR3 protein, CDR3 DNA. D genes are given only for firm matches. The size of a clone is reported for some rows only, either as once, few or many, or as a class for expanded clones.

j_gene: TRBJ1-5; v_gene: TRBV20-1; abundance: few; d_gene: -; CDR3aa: CSARDRTGNSNQPQHF; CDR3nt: TGCAGTGCTAGAGATCGGACTGGAAATAGCAATCAGCCCCAGCATTTT
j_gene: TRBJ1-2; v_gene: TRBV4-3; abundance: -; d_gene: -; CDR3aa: CASGGQGTGGYTF; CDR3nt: TGCGCCAGCGGGGGGCAGGGGACGGGAGGCTACACCTTC
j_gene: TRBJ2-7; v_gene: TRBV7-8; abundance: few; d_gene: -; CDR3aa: CASSLSRDYEQYF; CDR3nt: TGTGCCAGCAGCTTAAGCAGGGACTACGAGCAGTACTTC
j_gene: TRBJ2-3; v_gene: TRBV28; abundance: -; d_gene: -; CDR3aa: CASSSLQGDRSRWVYF; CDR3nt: TGTGCCAGCAGTTCCCTCCAGGGCGACAGATCAAGATGGGTTTATTTT
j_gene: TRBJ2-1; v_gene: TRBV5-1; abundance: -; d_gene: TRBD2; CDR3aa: CASSPDASGYNEQFF; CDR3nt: TGCGCCAGCAGCCCGGATGCTAGCGGCTACAATGAGCAGTTCTTC
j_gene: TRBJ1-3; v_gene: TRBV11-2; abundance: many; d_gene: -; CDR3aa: CASSLARGSPGNTIYF; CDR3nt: TGTGCCAGCAGCCTCGCCAGGGGTTCCCCTGGAAACACCATATATTTT
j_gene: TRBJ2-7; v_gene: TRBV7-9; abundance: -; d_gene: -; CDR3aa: CASSLNRDGKYEQYF; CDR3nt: TGTGCCAGCAGTTTGAACCGGGACGGAAAGTACGAGCAGTACTTC
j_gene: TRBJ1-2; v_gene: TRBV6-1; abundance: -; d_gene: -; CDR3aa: CASSGGINYGYTF; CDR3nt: TGTGCCAGCAGTGGGGGGATAAACTATGGCTACACCTTC
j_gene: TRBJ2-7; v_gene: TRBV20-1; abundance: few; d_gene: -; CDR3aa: CSASYSALSYEQYF; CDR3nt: TGCAGTGCTAGCTACTCCGCCCTCTCCTACGAGCAGTACTTC
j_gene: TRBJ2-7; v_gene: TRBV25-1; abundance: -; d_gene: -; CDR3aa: CASGYYEQSF; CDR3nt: TGTGCCAGCGGGTACTACGAGCAGTCCTTC
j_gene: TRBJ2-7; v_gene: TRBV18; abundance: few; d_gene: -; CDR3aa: CASSPSFGRGYTYEQYF; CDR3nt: TGTGCCAGCTCACCATCTTTTGGTCGGGGGTATACCTACGAGCAGTACTTC
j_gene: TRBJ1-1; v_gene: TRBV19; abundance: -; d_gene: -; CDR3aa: CASSINQGTEAFF; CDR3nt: TGTGCCAGTAGTATTAATCAGGGCACTGAAGCTTTCTTT
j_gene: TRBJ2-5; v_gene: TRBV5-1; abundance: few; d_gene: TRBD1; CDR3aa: CASSPTGVETQYF; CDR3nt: TGCGCCAGCAGCCCGACAGGGGTTGAGACCCAGTACTTC
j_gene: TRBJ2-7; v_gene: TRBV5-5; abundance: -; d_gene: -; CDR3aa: CASSSSWGTRISYEQYF; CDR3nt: TGTGCCAGCAGCTCCTCCTGGGGGACGAGAATAAGCTACGAGCAGTACTTC
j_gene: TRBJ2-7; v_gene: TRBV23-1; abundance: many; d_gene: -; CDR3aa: CASSPIPGAQGYEQYF; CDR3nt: TGCGCCAGCAGTCCGATTCCGGGGGCGCAGGGTTACGAGCAGTACTTC
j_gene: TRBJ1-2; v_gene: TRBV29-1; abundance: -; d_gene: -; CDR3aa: CSVAGPPDYTF; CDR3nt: TGCAGCGTCGCAGGCCCTCCCGACTACACCTTC
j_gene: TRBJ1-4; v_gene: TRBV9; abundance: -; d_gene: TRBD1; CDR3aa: CASSVGDSVNEKLFF; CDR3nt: TGTGCCAGCAGCGTAGGGGACAGTGTTAATGAAAAACTGTTTTTT
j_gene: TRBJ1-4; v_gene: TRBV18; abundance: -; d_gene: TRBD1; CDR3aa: CASSPDRGPDEKLFF; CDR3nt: TGTGCCAGCTCACCAGACAGGGGGCCAGACGAAAAACTGTTTTTT
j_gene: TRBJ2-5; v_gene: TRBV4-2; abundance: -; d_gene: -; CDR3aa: CASSQVNRGGETQYF; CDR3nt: TGTGCCAGCAGCCAAGTTAACAGGGGGGGGGAGACCCAGTACTTC
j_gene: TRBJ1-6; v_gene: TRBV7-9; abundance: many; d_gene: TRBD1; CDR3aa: CASSSQGNKNSPLHF; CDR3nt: TGTGCCAGCAGCTCACAGGGGAACAAAAATTCACCCCTCCACTTT
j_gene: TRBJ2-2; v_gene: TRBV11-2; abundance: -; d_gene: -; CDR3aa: CASSLAGSGTGELFF; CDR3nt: TGTGCCAGCAGCTTAGCAGGTTCGGGCACCGGGGAGCTGTTTTTT
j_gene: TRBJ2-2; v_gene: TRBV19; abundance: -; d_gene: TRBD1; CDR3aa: CASRYSGTANTGELFF; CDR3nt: TGTGCCAGTAGATATTCCGGGACAGCGAACACCGGGGAGCTGTTTTTT
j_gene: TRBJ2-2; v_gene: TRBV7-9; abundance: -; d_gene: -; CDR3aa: CASSLSIPGELFF; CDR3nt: TGTGCCAGCAGCCTAAGCATACCCGGGGAGCTGTTTTTT
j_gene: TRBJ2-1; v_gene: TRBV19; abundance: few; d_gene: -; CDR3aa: CASSSVWDGTYNEQFF; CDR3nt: TGTGCCAGTAGTTCGGTATGGGACGGAACCTACAATGAGCAGTTCTTC
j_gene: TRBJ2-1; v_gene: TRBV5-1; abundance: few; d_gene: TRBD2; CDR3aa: CASSLELADNEQFF; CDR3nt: TGCGCCAGCAGCTTGGAACTAGCGGACAATGAGCAGTTCTTC
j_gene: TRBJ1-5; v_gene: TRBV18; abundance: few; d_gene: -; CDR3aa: CASSSRDGSIMPQHF; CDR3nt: TGTGCCAGCTCGTCCCGGGACGGCTCAATCATGCCCCAGCATTTT
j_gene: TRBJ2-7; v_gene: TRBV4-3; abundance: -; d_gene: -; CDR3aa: CASSQGRGTYEQYF; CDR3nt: TGCGCCAGCAGCCAAGGGCGCGGGACCTACGAGCAGTACTTC
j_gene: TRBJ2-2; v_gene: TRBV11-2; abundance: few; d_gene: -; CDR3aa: CASSRTGTSNTGELFF; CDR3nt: TGTGCCAGCAGTAGAACCGGGACATCGAACACCGGGGAGCTGTTTTTT
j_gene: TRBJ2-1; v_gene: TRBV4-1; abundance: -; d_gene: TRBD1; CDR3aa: CASSQGDRGRFDEQFF; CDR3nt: TGCGCCAGCAGCCAAGGAGACAGGGGGCGGTTCGATGAGCAGTTCTTC
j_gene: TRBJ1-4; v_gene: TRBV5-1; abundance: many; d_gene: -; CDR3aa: CASSTTVGGEKLFF; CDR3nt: TGCGCCAGCAGCACGACGGTAGGAGGGGAAAAACTGTTTTTT
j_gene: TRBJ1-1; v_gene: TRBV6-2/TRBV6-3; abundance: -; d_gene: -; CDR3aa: CASRDAPGLGNTEAFF; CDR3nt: TGTGCCAGCAGAGACGCCCCAGGGTTGGGGAACACTGAAGCTTTCTTT
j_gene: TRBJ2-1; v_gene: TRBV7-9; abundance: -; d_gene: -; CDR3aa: CASSPPGGRNEQFF; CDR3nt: TGTGCCAGCAGCCCTCCCGGTGGAAGGAATGAGCAGTTCTTC
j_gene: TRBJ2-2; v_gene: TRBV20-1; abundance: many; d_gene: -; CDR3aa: CSATSSNTGELFF; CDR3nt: TGCAGTGCTACCTCAAGTAACACCGGGGAGCTGTTTTTT
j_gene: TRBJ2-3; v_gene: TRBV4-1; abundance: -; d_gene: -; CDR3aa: CASSQDRGAGDTQYF; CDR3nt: TGCGCCAGCAGCCAAGATAGGGGGGCCGGAGATACGCAGTATTTT
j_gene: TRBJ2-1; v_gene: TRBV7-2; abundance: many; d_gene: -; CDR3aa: CASSLVDAGVYSYNEQFF; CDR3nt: TGTGCCAGCAGCTTAGTGGATGCAGGGGTGTACTCCTACAATGAGCAGTTCTTC
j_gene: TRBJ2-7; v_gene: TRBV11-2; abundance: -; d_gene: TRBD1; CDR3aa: CASSLGRTGVSEQYF; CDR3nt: TGTGCCAGCAGCTTAGGTAGGACAGGGGTATCCGAGCAGTACTTC
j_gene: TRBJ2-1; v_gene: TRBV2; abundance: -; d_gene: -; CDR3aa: CASSESLAEQFF; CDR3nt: TGTGCCAGCAGTGAATCCCTCGCTGAGCAGTTCTTC
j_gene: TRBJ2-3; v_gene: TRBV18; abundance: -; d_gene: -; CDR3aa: CASSLIHGTDTQYF; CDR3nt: TGTGCCAGCTCACTCATACACGGGACAGATACGCAGTATTTT
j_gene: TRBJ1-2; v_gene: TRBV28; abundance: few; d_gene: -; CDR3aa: CASRPSSYGYTF; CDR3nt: TGTGCCAGCAGACCATCCAGCTATGGCTACACCTTC
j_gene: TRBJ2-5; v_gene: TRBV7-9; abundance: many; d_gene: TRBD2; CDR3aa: CASSLRTSGGETQYF; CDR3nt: TGTGCCAGCAGCTTACGGACTAGCGGGGGTGAGACCCAGTACTTC
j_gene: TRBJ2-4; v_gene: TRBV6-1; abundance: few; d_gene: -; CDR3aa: CASSAKGARSLAKNIQYF; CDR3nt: TGTGCCAGCAGTGCCAAGGGAGCCCGCTCGCTGGCCAAAAACATTCAGTACTTC
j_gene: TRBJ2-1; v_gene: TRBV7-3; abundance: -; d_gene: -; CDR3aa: CASSSRGGGLDEQFF; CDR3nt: TGTGCCAGCAGCTCGCGCGGGGGCGGATTGGATGAGCAGTTCTTC
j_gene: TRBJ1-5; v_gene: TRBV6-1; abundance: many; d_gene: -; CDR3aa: CASSDRIQPQHF; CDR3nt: TGTGCCAGCAGTGATAGGATTCAGCCCCAGCATTTT
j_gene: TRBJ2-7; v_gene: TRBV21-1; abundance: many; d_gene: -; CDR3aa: CASSRDSHEQYF; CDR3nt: TGTGCCAGCAGCCGGGACAGCCACGAGCAGTACTTC
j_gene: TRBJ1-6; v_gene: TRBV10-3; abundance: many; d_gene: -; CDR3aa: CASRTAENSPLHF; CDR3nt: TGTGCCTCAAGGACGGCGGAAAATTCACCCCTCCACTTT
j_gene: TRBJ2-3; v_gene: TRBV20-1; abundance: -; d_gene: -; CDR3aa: CSASEREDTQYF; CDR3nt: TGCAGTGCATCCGAAAGAGAAGATACGCAGTATTTT
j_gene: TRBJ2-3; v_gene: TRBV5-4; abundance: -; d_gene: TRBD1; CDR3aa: CASNPKTGSTDTQYF; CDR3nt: TGTGCCAGCAACCCCAAGACAGGGTCAACAGATACGCAGTATTTT
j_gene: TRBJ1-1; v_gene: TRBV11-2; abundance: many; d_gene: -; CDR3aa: CASSGRTPSEAFF; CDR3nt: TGTGCCAGCAGTGGGCGGACACCGAGTGAAGCTTTCTTT
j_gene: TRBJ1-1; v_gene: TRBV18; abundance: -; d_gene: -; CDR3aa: CASSPIQGREAFF; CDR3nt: TGTGCCAGCTCACCGATCCAGGGCCGGGAAGCTTTCTTT
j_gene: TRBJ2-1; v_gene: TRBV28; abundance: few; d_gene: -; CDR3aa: CASSSTPKLGSYNEQFF; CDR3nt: TGTGCCAGCAGTTCAACCCCGAAGTTGGGGTCCTACAATGAGCAGTTCTTC
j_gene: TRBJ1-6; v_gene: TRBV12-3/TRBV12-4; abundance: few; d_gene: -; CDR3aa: CASSLARGNSPLHF; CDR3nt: TGTGCCAGCAGTTTAGCAAGGGGGAATTCACCCCTCCACTTT